This TCR beta chain originates from a study of response to subunit inactivated influenza vaccine. This clonotype has ten or more counts. The antigen is not known. Trimming took off 1 base at V and 4 bases at J, with 22 bases between the two ends. From germline, CDR1 is LGHNA and CDR2 YSLEER. CDR3 length: 19 amino acids. Study observations and caveats: Every seasonal influenza vaccination brings in few new T cells, the authors suggested.

TCRdb re-derived calls from the RT-PCR reads in MiXCR, one entry per CDR3 protein. Among about half a million distinct CDR3 sequences listed, 6% to 9% were seen once. This rearrangement joins TRBV4-3 to TRBJ2-2; D might be TRBD1 (7 bases). This clonotype originated in a man between 45 and 75 years old who received an inactivated influenza vaccine. The specimen was PBMCs from blood, collected 23 months after vaccination. Here the CDR3 DNA reads TGCGCCAGCAGCCAAGTCCGATTCATGGAGGGACAGCCCACCGGGGAGCTGTTTTTT. Translating it yields CASSQVRFMEGQPTGELFF.